A single sample is the source of the 28 T cell receptor beta chains below, sequenced in a study of blood T cell repertoires in COVID-19. Generated by immunoSEQ multiplex PCR, the TCRdb table keeps only in-frame clones and is missing some. The sample contains about 300,000 clones, 70% to 90% of which appear only once. Input material: peripheral blood. These receptors were collected from a man aged 18-30 years with active or convalescent COVID-19.

Written as DNA, the CDR3 is TGTGCCAGCAGTGGGGAGTGGGGCACCGGGGAGCTGTTTTTT. This translates into CASSGEWGTGELFF. V is TRBV2 and J is TRBJ2-2, with a tentative D call TRBD2 (5 bases). V dropped 4 bases and J dropped 4 bases, with 10 bases sitting between them. CDR1 and CDR2 (germline): SNHLY, FYNNEI. The CDR3 loop spans 14 amino acids. Full variable domain (rest looked up from reference TRBV2 and TRBJ2-2): EPEVTQTPSHQVTQMGQEVILRCVPISNHLYFYWYRQILGQKVEFLVSFYNNEISEKSEIFDDQFSVERPDGSNFTLKIRSTKLEDSAMYFCASSGEWGTGELFFGEGSRLTVL.

V and J are TRBV4-3 and TRBJ2-3; 10 bases line up with TRBD2. V lost 0 bases and J lost 4; bases outside the gene matches: 7. The germline V gene has CDR1 LGHNA and CDR2 YSLEER. This CDR3 has 17 amino acids. Here the CDR3 reads CASSQESKRGGPDTQYF. CDR3 DNA: TGCGCCAGCAGCCAAGAATCCAAGCGGGGGGGCCCAGATACGCAGTATTTT.

The CDR3 coding sequence is TGTGCTAGTGGTCATGACAGTTCCTCCTACGAGCAGTACTTC. Its translation: CASGHDSSSYEQYF. This chain uses TRBV12-5 with TRBJ2-7, with D perhaps TRBD1 (5 bases). CDR1 is LGHNT, CDR2 FRNRAP, per germline. Deletions cut 5 bases from V and 0 bases from J, with 11 bases between. The CDR3 contains 14 residues.

The chain carries TRBV13 and TRBJ1-2; D uncertain. The V end lost 4 bases, the J end lost 2 bases, and 11 bases lay between the germline ends. The germline CDR1 and CDR2 sequences are PRHDT and FYEKMQ (reference sequence). The CDR3 spans 14 residues. This chain's CDR3 is CASSSGWVNYGYTF. The DNA for the CDR3 is TGTGCCAGCAGCTCCGGGTGGGTAAACTATGGCTACACCTTC.

The V and J genes are TRBV7-9 and TRBJ1-4; a weak D match, TRBD1 (6 bases). Trimming took off 6 bases at V and 10 bases at J, with 27 bases between the two ends. Germline values: CDR1 SEHNR, CDR2 FQNEAQ (reference sequence). The CDR3 extends over 17 amino acids. The CDR3 nucleotides are TGTGCCAGCAGTCAAGGTTTCATGGGGCAGGGGCGCGGAAAACTGTTTTTT. Encoded protein: CASSQGFMGQGRGKLFF.

The chain combines TRBV18 with TRBJ1-5, with TRBD1 matching over 7 bases. The germline gives CDR1 KGHSH, CDR2 LQKENI. This CDR3 comprises 13 residues. Germline trimming cut 3 bases from V and 4 bases from J; bases unmatched to any gene: 0. CDR3 protein: CASSPGQNQPQHF. DNA for the CDR3: TGTGCCAGCTCACCGGGACAGAATCAGCCCCAGCATTTT. The full variable domain, with the rest looked up from reference TRBV18 and TRBJ1-5, is NAGVMQNPRHLVRRRGQEARLRCSPMKGHSHVYWYRQLPEEGLKFMVYLQKENIIDESGMPKERFSAEFPKEGPSILRIQQVVRGDSAAYFCASSPGQNQPQHFGDGTRLSIL.

The chain is built from TRBV19 and TRBJ1-2; 10 nucleotides line up with TRBD1. Looked up from germline, CDR1 is LNHDA and CDR2 is SQIVND (reference sequence). This CDR3 region has 15 residues. V was clipped by 6 bases and J by 6 bases; unmatched bases: 10. For the CDR3, the DNA is TGTGCCAGTAGATCCCGACAGGGGGCAGGAGATGGCTACACCTTC. This gives the protein CASRSRQGAGDGYTF.

V gene TRBV3-1 (or the pseudogene TRBV3-2) combines with J gene TRBJ2-2; D is possibly TRBD2 (5 bases). V shed 6 bases and J shed 7 bases, with 39 bases lying between them. From germline, CDR1 is LGHDT and CDR2 YNNKEL (reference sequence). The CDR3 runs to 22 residues. The CDR3 is CASSHITILPKSDREGLGELFF. DNA of the CDR3: TGTGCCAGCAGTCACATTACAATCCTACCCAAATCGGACCGAGAAGGACTCGGGGAGCTGTTTTTT.

In nucleotides, the CDR3 is TGTGCCAGCAGCGGAGAAGAAGCTTTCTTT. It yields the protein CASSGEEAFF. The V and J genes are TRBV9 and TRBJ1-1; no reliable D call. Deletions cut 3 bases from V and 8 bases from J, with 5 bases between. Germline values: CDR1 SGDLS, CDR2 YYNGEE. The CDR3 extends over 10 amino acids.

The gene calls are TRBV28 and TRBJ1-5, with D maybe TRBD1 (6 bases). Germline values: CDR1 MDHEN, CDR2 SYDVKM. CDR3 length: 15 residues. The ends were cut back, 1 base at V and 6 bases at J, with 13 bases in the middle. The CDR3 sequence is CASSLLQGRGQPQHF. DNA of the CDR3: TGTGCCAGCAGTTTATTACAGGGCCGAGGTCAGCCCCAGCATTTT.

The genes are TRBV5-4 and TRBJ1-6; D is unresolved. Germline values: CDR1 SGHNT, CDR2 YYREEE (reference sequence). V was trimmed by 4 bases and J by 6 bases, leaving 8 bases between them. This CDR3 contains 13 residues. The CDR3: CASSPRGNSPLHF. The CDR3 DNA reads as TGTGCCAGCAGCCCCCGGGGTAATTCACCCCTCCACTTT. The whole variable domain, remainder taken from reference TRBV5-4 and TRBJ1-6, is ETGVTQSPTHLIKTRGQQVTLRCSSQSGHNTVSWYQQALGQGPQFIFQYYREEENGRGNFPPRFSGLQFPNYSSELNVNALELDDSALYLCASSPRGNSPLHFGNGTRLTVT.

The CDR3, as DNA: TGTGCCAGCAGTGAAGCGAGGGCTAGAGCGCAGTATTTT. This encodes CASSEARARAQYF. V gene TRBV6-1 combines with J gene TRBJ2-3; a weak D match, TRBD2 (5 bases). CDR3 length: 13 amino acids. Germline loops: CDR1 MNHNS, CDR2 SASEGT. Trimming removed 0 bases at V and 10 bases at J, with 11 bases between.

This clone has a handful of counts. This chain links TRBV13 with TRBJ2-1; 8 nucleotides agree with TRBD2. The V segment lost 1 base and the J segment 4 bases; nucleotides outside the gene matches: 0. Germline V gene data show CDR1 as PRHDT and CDR2 as FYEKMQ (reference sequence). This CDR3 is 14 amino acids long. Written as DNA, the CDR3 is TGTGCCAGCAGCTTAGTAGCGGGGTACAATGAGCAGTTCTTC. Encoded protein: CASSLVAGYNEQFF.

The V and J genes are TRBV7-2 and TRBJ1-5, with 8 bases aligning to TRBD1. Germline V lookup: CDR1 SGHTA, CDR2 FQGNSA. CDR3 length: 14 residues. V lost 5 bases, J lost 2 bases, and 2 bases stayed unmatched. CDR3 coding DNA: TGTGCCAGCAGCAGGGGACAGGGCAATCAGCCCCAGCATTTT. As protein: CASSRGQGNQPQHF.

CDR3 coding DNA: TGTGCCAGCAGCCCTCCCGGAGGGGTGTATGGATACTACTATGGCTACACCTTC. It codes for CASSPPGGVYGYYYGYTF. The rearrangement uses TRBV21-1 and TRBJ1-2. TRBV21-1 is designated a pseudogene. The CDR3 consists of 18 residues.

This clone has just one count. The rearrangement links TRBV4-2 to TRBJ1-5, with 7 bases lining up with TRBD1. The CDR3 extends over 15 amino acids. Germline V lookup: CDR1 LGHNA, CDR2 YNFKEQ. V gave up 1 base and J gave up 7 bases; unmatched junction bases: 7. CDR3 region: CASSQGQGTSQPQHF. The CDR3 nucleotides are TGTGCCAGCAGCCAAGGACAGGGTACCAGCCAGCCCCAGCATTTT.

This clone was seen a few times. The J gene is TRBJ1-1, the V gene TRBV19; possibly TRBD1 for D (6 bases). The CDR3 runs to 14 residues. The V and J ends lost 3 bases and 4 bases respectively, with 12 bases between them. Germline CDR1 and CDR2: LNHDA and SQIVND (reference sequence). CDR3 residues: CASSIGIQGTEAFF. As DNA, the CDR3 is TGTGCCAGTAGTATCGGAATACAGGGCACTGAAGCTTTCTTT. The variable domain in full, with the rest retrieved from reference TRBV19 and TRBJ1-1, is DGGITQSPKYLFRKEGQNVTLSCEQNLNHDAMYWYRQDPGQGLRLIYYSQIVNDFQKGDIAEGYSVSREKKESFPLTVTSAQKNPTAFYLCASSIGIQGTEAFFGQGTRLTVV.

The chain is built from TRBV9 and TRBJ2-7, with a tentative D call TRBD2 (5 bases). The CDR3 is 12 residues long. Deletions cut 0 bases from V and 6 bases from J, with 7 bases between. CDR1 and CDR2 (germline): SGDLS, YYNGEE. CDR3 DNA: TGTGCCAGCAGCGTAGGAGGGAGCGAGCAGTACTTC. Amino acid sequence: CASSVGGSEQYF. The variable domain in full, completed from reference TRBV9 and TRBJ2-7, reads DSGVTQTPKHLITATGQRVTLRCSPRSGDLSVYWYQQSLDQGLQFLIQYYNGEERAKGNILERFSAQQFPDLHSELNLSSLELGDSALYFCASSVGGSEQYFGPGTRLTVT.

The J gene is TRBJ2-5, the V gene TRBV11-3, with TRBD2 matching over 11 bases. The CDR3 runs to 15 residues. V lost 4 bases and J lost 4; bases outside the gene matches: 5. The germline CDR1 and CDR2 sequences are SGHNT and YENEEA. The CDR3 DNA reads as TGTGCCAGCAGCTCGGGACTAGCGGACCTAGAGACCCAGTACTTC. It translates to CASSSGLADLETQYF.

Here the CDR3 reads CASSLEGQGGGSPLHF. CDR3 DNA: TGCGCCAGCAGCCTGGAGGGACAGGGAGGCGGTTCACCCCTCCACTTT. The chain links TRBV4-1 to TRBJ1-6; 9 bases fit TRBD1. The CDR3 spans 16 residues. Trimming at V came to 4 bases and at J to 9 bases, leaving 10 bases not matched to a gene. In germline, CDR1 is MGHRA, CDR2 YSYEKL.

The chain is built from TRBV12-5 and TRBJ1-1, with no clear D. From germline, CDR1 is LGHNT and CDR2 FRNRAP. V lost 2 bases and J 5 bases, leaving 3 bases between the germline ends. The CDR3 runs 11 residues. The CDR3 loop reads CASGLITEAFF. The CDR3 bases are TGTGCTAGTGGTTTGATAACTGAAGCTTTCTTT.

This rearrangement joins TRBV9 to TRBJ2-7; 7 nucleotides match TRBD1. Germline CDR1 is SGDLS and CDR2 is YYNGEE. The CDR3 is 15 amino acids. Unmatched junction bases numbered 5, after V lost 0 bases and J lost 2 bases. CDR3 sequence: CASSVAGTATYEQYF. CDR3 nucleotides: TGTGCCAGCAGCGTAGCCGGGACAGCGACCTACGAGCAGTACTTC.

The sample holds a few counts of this clone. The CDR3 does not close with the conserved phenylalanine or tryptophan, likely indicating a read error. The DNA is omitted, as the CDR3 cannot be located on it reliably, and the CDR3 follows TCRdb's listing. This chain links TRBV6-6 with TRBJ1-6; TRBD1, the table's D call, was not compared with the DNA. The germline V gene encodes CDR1 MNHNY and CDR2 SVGAGI (reference sequence). The length of the CDR3 is 12 amino acids, counting both ends. The CDR3 sequence is CASSSEGQGTRI.

V usage is TRBV9 and J usage is TRBJ1-4; 7 nucleotides align to TRBD1. V dropped 4 bases and J dropped 3; count of bases not matched to a gene: 3. From germline, CDR1 is SGDLS and CDR2 YYNGEE. This CDR3 spans 14 amino acids. This chain's CDR3 is CASSFGTANEKLFF. CDR3 nucleotide sequence: TGTGCCAGCAGCTTCGGGACAGCTAATGAAAAACTGTTTTTT.

J is TRBJ2-5 and V is TRBV6-2 or TRBV6-3, with D maybe TRBD2 (6 bases). In germline, CDR1 is MNHEY, CDR2 SVGEGT. The CDR3 covers 13 residues. Trimming took off 1 base at V and 3 bases at J, with 6 bases between the two ends. CDR3 sequence (DNA): TGTGCCAGCAGTTACTGGGGGGAAGAGACCCAGTACTTC. As protein: CASSYWGEETQYF.

This clone was seen only once. The rearrangement links TRBV2 to TRBJ1-4; D is unresolved. The V end lost 6 bases, the J end lost 8 bases, and 19 bases lay between the germline ends. CDR1 is SNHLY and CDR2 is FYNNEI in the germline V gene. The CDR3 runs 15 residues. CDR3 sequence reads: CASRVDGSKGEKLFF. In DNA, the CDR3 is TGTGCCAGCAGGGTTGACGGGTCCAAAGGAGAAAAACTGTTTTTT.

The CDR3 DNA sequence: TGTGCCAGCAGCCAAGGTGGTCCGGGCACTGAAGCTTTCTTT. This codes for CASSQGGPGTEAFF. The genes are TRBV3-1 (or the pseudogene TRBV3-2) and TRBJ1-1; no definite D call. V gave up 1 base and J gave up 4 bases, with 10 bases separating them. The CDR3 spans 14 residues. Germline lookup yields CDR1 LGHDT and CDR2 YNNKEL (reference sequence).

The chain links TRBV7-8 to TRBJ1-4; D gene uncertain. This CDR3 contains 16 residues. V dropped 1 base and J dropped 0 bases, with 9 bases sitting between them. The germline V gene encodes CDR1 SGHVS and CDR2 FQNEAQ. The CDR3 spells CASSLGGIPTNEKLFF. The CDR3 bases are TGTGCCAGCAGCTTAGGAGGGATCCCAACTAATGAAAAACTGTTTTTT.